This T cell receptor beta chain was identified in a study of T cells in Graves' hyperthyroidism and ophthalmopathy. About the research overall: Peripheral blood was taken when the disease was first diagnosed, before any treatment began.

From RNA transcripts, TCR beta CDR3 regions were amplified. During a first-round RT-PCR of the TCR CDR3, the HTBI primer set was used. TCRdb reprocessed the multiplex PCR reads with MiXCR, giving one entry per CDR3 protein. The sample contains fewer than 800,000 distinct CDR3 sequences, roughly 15% of which appear only once. For this clonotype: Its antigen is not identified.

Absent ophthalmopathy progression within 18 months defined stable Graves' hyperthyroidism. Study-level findings and limits: The blood repertoire included most of the expanded thyroid clonotypes above 0.001.

CDR1 DFQATT and CDR2 SNEGSKA come from the germline V gene (reference sequence). The CDR3 runs to 13 residues. Trimming shortened V by 0 bases and J by 7 bases, and 12 bases separated the two germline ends. Sequences were obtained from blood. This rearrangement joins TRBV20-1 to TRBJ1-2; possible D gene TRBD1, 5 bases. The TCR comes from a man aged 18-30 years with Graves' hyperthyroidism. The CDR3 region has the DNA TGCAGTGCTAGAGATCGCAGGGACGGTGGCTACACCTTC. Translation gives CSARDRRDGGYTF.